Listed here are 21 T cell receptor beta chains from one sample, sequenced in a study of cytomegalovirus exposure and HLA in healthy donors. PCR was performed using 60 Vbeta and 13 Jbeta primers. The method was immunoSEQ multiplex PCR; TCRdb's version includes in-frame clones alone and lacks a portion of them. The profile covers more than 150,000 clones, with more than 65% appearing a single time and around 2.3% taken by the ten largest. The sequencing input was PBMCs. The receptors were sampled from a woman aged 25-40 years in good health and CMV-seropositive.

The chain combines TRBV4-2 with TRBJ2-3, with 13 positions matching TRBD2. The CDR3 runs to 18 residues. V gave up 5 bases and J gave up 1 base; unmatched junction bases: 9. Looked up from germline, CDR1 is LGHNA and CDR2 is YNFKEQ. CDR3 protein: CASSGLAGARRGTDTQYF. CDR3 bases: TGTGCCAGCAGCGGACTAGCGGGGGCGCGGAGAGGCACAGATACGCAGTATTTT.

This chain joins TRBV11-3 and TRBJ2-1; perhaps TRBD1 as D (5 bases). The CDR3 loop spans 12 amino acids. Germline V lookup: CDR1 SGHNT, CDR2 YENEEA. V lost 3 bases and J lost 7, with 7 bases in between. The CDR3 protein is CASSLQGNEQFF. CDR3 nucleotides: TGTGCCAGCAGCTTGCAGGGAAATGAGCAGTTCTTC.

The chain uses TRBV6-6 and TRBJ2-2; 7 bases are a match to TRBD2. The length of the CDR3 is 15 residues. Per germline, CDR1 MNHNY and CDR2 SVGAGI (reference sequence). Losses at the gene ends were 2 bases for V and 1 base for J; bases not matched to a gene: 1. The CDR3: CASSYQRGNTGELFF. CDR3 nucleotide sequence: TGTGCCAGCAGTTACCAGCGGGGGAACACCGGGGAGCTGTTTTTT.

This clone occurred a few times. J is TRBJ2-5 and V is TRBV2; TRBD1 is a possible D gene (6 bases). Germline assignment: CDR1 SNHLY and CDR2 FYNNEI. The CDR3 is 16 amino acids. V lost 0 bases, J lost 4 bases, and 15 bases lay in between. The CDR3 DNA follows: TGTGCCAGCAGTGAAGCTTTAGGGGGAGCAAGAGAGACCCAGTACTTC. This encodes CASSEALGGARETQYF.

This rearrangement joins TRBV6-1 to TRBJ1-2, with D unclear. Germline V gene lookup returns CDR1 MNHNS and CDR2 SASEGT. The germline V and J ends were trimmed by 5 bases and 5 bases, with 12 bases remaining between them. The CDR3 runs to 13 residues. The CDR3 coding sequence is TGTGCCAGCAGTAGTGGGCCGGGGTATGGCTACACCTTC. It codes for CASSSGPGYGYTF.

The V and J genes are TRBV28 and TRBJ1-5; 7 bases are a match to TRBD1. CDR1 and CDR2 from the germline V gene are MDHEN and SYDVKM. CDR3 length: 16 residues. Unmatched junction bases numbered 6, after V lost 1 base and J lost 3 bases. The CDR3 loop reads CASSLLGGGDNQPQHF. CDR3 coding DNA: TGTGCCAGCAGTTTATTAGGAGGGGGCGACAATCAGCCCCAGCATTTT.

The chain employs TRBV7-9 and TRBJ2-2; 7 nucleotides match TRBD1. CDR1 and CDR2 from the germline V gene are SEHNR and FQNEAQ (reference sequence). The junction had 9 bases not matched to a gene; V was cut back by 4 bases and J by 4 bases. CDR3 length: 16 residues. DNA of the CDR3: TGTGCCAGCAGCTCGTCCGGACAGGCCGTCACCGGGGAGCTGTTTTTT. It codes for CASSSSGQAVTGELFF.

This rearrangement joins TRBV5-1 to TRBJ1-6, with D unclear. V lost 4 bases to trimming and J lost 4 bases, with 12 bases between them. The CDR3 runs to 15 residues. Germline V gene data show CDR1 as SGHRS and CDR2 as YFSETQ. The CDR3 is CASSLLPGYNSPLHF. In DNA form, the CDR3 reads TGCGCCAGCAGCCTCCTGCCCGGGTATAATTCACCCCTCCACTTT.

The chain links TRBV5-1 to TRBJ1-2; D call uncertain. Trimming removed 0 bases from V and 3 bases from J, with 15 bases in between. Germline V gene sequence: CDR1 SGHRS, CDR2 YFSETQ. The CDR3 extends over 16 amino acids. CDR3 nucleotide sequence: TGCGCCAGCAGCTTGGGGATGGGAGGGTTGCACTATGGCTACACCTTC. It encodes CASSLGMGGLHYGYTF.

The chain has TRBV29-1 and TRBJ2-7, with D possibly being TRBD1 (5 bases). The CDR3 totals 14 residues. Germline values: CDR1 SQVTM, CDR2 ANQGSEA. With 2 bases removed from V and 0 bases from J, the gap between germline ends came to 11 bases. The CDR3 is CSVELPDSSYEQYF. The CDR3 DNA reads TGCAGCGTTGAATTACCAGACAGCTCCTACGAGCAGTACTTC.

This clone was detected a few times. J is TRBJ2-5 and V is TRBV5-1, with D possibly being TRBD2 (7 bases). V lost 5 bases and J lost 3, with 14 bases in between. In germline, CDR1 is SGHRS, CDR2 YFSETQ. The CDR3 spans 14 residues. DNA for the CDR3: TGCGCCAGCAGACCTGGGGGGGGCGAAGAGACCCAGTACTTC. It yields the protein CASRPGGGEETQYF.

This clone was seen a single time. The rearrangement links TRBV11-2 to TRBJ2-7, with TRBD1 matching over 8 bases. Germline V gene lookup returns CDR1 SGHAT and CDR2 FQNNGV. The CDR3 is 15 residues long. With 2 bases clipped from V and 1 base from J, the junction kept 4 bases outside the gene matches. Here the CDR3 reads CASSLITGGSYEQYF. In nucleotides, the CDR3 is TGTGCCAGCAGCTTAATTACAGGGGGTTCCTACGAGCAGTACTTC.

This clone was detected a few times. The J gene is TRBJ1-2, the V gene TRBV5-6, with D possibly matching TRBD1 (5 bases). The CDR3 is 14 residues long. The ends were cut back, 0 bases at V and 2 bases at J, with 8 bases in the middle. CDR1 is SGHDT, CDR2 YYEEEE, per germline. The CDR3 sequence is CASSLGAGNYGYTF. CDR3 nucleotides: TGTGCCAGCAGCTTGGGGGCAGGGAACTATGGCTACACCTTC.

This clone showed up just once. The V call is TRBV11-2, the J call TRBJ1-4, with TRBD1 identical over 7 bases. CDR3 size: 15 residues. CDR1 is SGHAT, CDR2 FQNNGV, per germline. V shed 5 bases and J 8 bases; nucleotides not matched to a gene: 11. The CDR3: CASSTQGGRREKLFF. DNA of the CDR3: TGTGCCAGCAGCACCCAGGGGGGAAGAAGAGAAAAACTGTTTTTT. Together with reference TRBV11-2 and TRBJ1-4, the CDR3 gives the full variable domain: EAGVAQSPRYKIIEKRQSVAFWCNPISGHATLYWYQQILGQGPKLLIQFQNNGVVDDSQLPKDRFSAERLKGVDSTLKIQPAKLEDSAVYLCASSTQGGRREKLFFGSGTQLSVL.

The chain joins TRBV7-2 to TRBJ1-2; maybe TRBD1 (6 bases). Trimming left V 0 bases short and J 4 bases short, with 12 bases between. The germline gives CDR1 SGHTA, CDR2 FQGNSA. The CDR3 covers 15 residues. The CDR3 coding sequence is TGTGCCAGCAGCTTAGCGCTGTTAGGGGGCTATGGCTACACCTTC. As protein: CASSLALLGGYGYTF.

This sequence joins TRBV5-5 and TRBJ2-3, with 8 positions matching TRBD2. The length of the CDR3 is 17 residues. V shed 0 bases and J 3 bases; nucleotides not matched to a gene: 9. The germline CDR1 and CDR2 sequences are SGHKS and YYEKEE (reference sequence). CDR3 amino acids: CASSLGTSLGGTDTQYF. The CDR3, as DNA: TGTGCCAGCAGCTTGGGGACTAGCCTTGGGGGGACAGATACGCAGTATTTT.

The chain employs TRBV6-1 and TRBJ2-7, with D possibly TRBD2 on 6 matching bases. The CDR3 totals 14 residues. Germline CDR1 reads MNHNS; CDR2 reads SASEGT. Trimming shortened V by 7 bases and J by 7 bases, and 20 bases separated the two germline ends. The CDR3 spells CASTQAGPTREQYF. In nucleotides, the CDR3 is TGTGCCAGCACGCAGGCGGGACCTACGCGGGAGCAGTACTTC.

J is TRBJ2-5 and V is TRBV7-3; 11 bases agree with TRBD2. CDR1 and CDR2 from the germline V gene are SGHTA and FQGTGA. This CDR3 has 15 residues. The trim removed 5 bases at V and 5 bases at J, leaving 7 bases unmatched. This CDR3 is CASSVSGGALETQYF. DNA for the CDR3: TGTGCCAGCAGCGTTAGCGGGGGGGCTTTGGAGACCCAGTACTTC.

This chain links TRBV5-1 with TRBJ2-1; 10 positions match TRBD2. The CDR3 loop spans 15 amino acids. Germline values: CDR1 SGHRS, CDR2 YFSETQ. Losses at the gene ends were 1 base for V and 10 bases for J; bases not matched to a gene: 8. The CDR3 reads CASSLSSGGAQEQFF. The CDR3 bases are TGCGCCAGCAGCTTGTCCAGCGGGGGGGCCCAGGAGCAGTTCTTC.

The rearrangement links TRBV6-1 to TRBJ2-2, with a tentative D call TRBD1 (5 bases). V lost 2 bases and J 6 bases, leaving 7 bases between the germline ends. Germline values: CDR1 MNHNS, CDR2 SASEGT. This CDR3 contains 13 residues. CDR3 protein: CASSERGAGELFF. DNA for the CDR3: TGTGCCAGCAGTGAAAGGGGTGCCGGGGAGCTGTTTTTT.

The chain recombines TRBV5-1 with TRBJ2-3, with TRBD2 matching over 9 bases. With V trimmed by 0 bases and J by 2 bases, 7 bases remained unmatched. The CDR3 runs to 17 residues. The germline gives CDR1 SGHRS, CDR2 YFSETQ. In DNA form, the CDR3 reads TGCGCCAGCAGCTTGGGCAGCGGGGGGTTTGACACAGATACGCAGTATTTT. Its protein is CASSLGSGGFDTDTQYF.